Sequencing of this T cell receptor beta chain was carried out in a study of T cell repertoires in cytomegalovirus infection. Study information: Both CMV infection and a matching HLA type were indicated by public TCR beta signatures.

TCRdb reprocessed the reads with MiXCR, giving one entry per CDR3 protein. The sample has about 890,000 distinct CDR3 sequences; around 30% are singletons. This clonotype occurred many times. What it binds is unknown. The material was cultured CD8+ T cells from PBMCs, obtained from culture after CMV antigen stimulation. The sequence was obtained from a human donor in good health (CMV status not recorded). Some clones in this sample may be carry-over from other donors' samples.

Here the CDR3 DNA reads TGTGCCAGCAGCTTACCTTACGGGACGGATGGCTACACCTTC. It translates to CASSLPYGTDGYTF. This sequence joins TRBV7-8 and TRBJ1-2; D may be TRBD1 (5 bases). This CDR3 contains 14 residues. Trimming took 2 bases from V and 6 from J, leaving 13 bases between them. The germline V gene has CDR1 SGHVS and CDR2 FQNEAQ.